The rows below give T cell receptor beta chains drawn from one sample of a study of CD8+CD57+ T cells in acquired aplastic anemia. TCRdb re-called the reads with MiXCR, one entry per CDR3 protein. The sample yields roughly 280,000 distinct CDR3 sequences, around three fifths seen once. The sequencing sample was made of sorted CD4+, CD8+, or CD8+CD57+ T cells (not recorded which) from PBMCs. These receptors originate from a human donor with aplastic anemia. Each CDR3 is given with its conserved first and last residue. D genes are given only for firm matches. The size entry is marked missing in some rows and otherwise reads once, few, many or a size class.

V gene	D gene	clone size	J gene	CDR3 DNA	CDR3 protein
TRBV4-1	-	-	TRBJ2-5	TGCGCCAGCAGCCAAGATCGGTCGGGAGTGAGGCAAGAGACCCAGTACTTC	CASSQDRSGVRQETQYF
TRBV20-1	TRBD2	many	TRBJ2-3	TGCAGTGCATCCAGCGGGGGGGCCGCAGATACGCAGTATTTT	CSASSGGAADTQYF
TRBV29-1	TRBD1	-	TRBJ1-1	TGCAGCGTAGCAGACAGGGGCACTGAAGCTTTCTTT	CSVADRGTEAFF
TRBV7-8	-	-	TRBJ1-6	TGTGCCAGCAGCCCCGCCTGGGAGACACCCCTCCACTTT	CASSPAWETPLHF
TRBV19	TRBD1	-	TRBJ2-7	TGTGCCAGCAAATCCGGGACAGGGTATTTCGAGCAGTACTTC	CASKSGTGYFEQYF
TRBV20-1	-	-	TRBJ2-3	TGCAGTGCTAGACCCGTACTCACTAGCACAGATACGCAGAATTTT	CSARPVLTSTDTQNF
TRBV20-1	TRBD2	many	TRBJ2-3	TGCAGTGCTCCTAGCGGGGGGGCCGGCACAGATACGCAGTATTTT	CSAPSGGAGTDTQYF
TRBV20-1	-	few	TRBJ1-2	TGCAGTGCTCCAAAGCCGGGGGGCTGGGATGGCTACACCTTC	CSAPKPGGWDGYTF
TRBV24-1	-	few	TRBJ1-5	TGTGCCACCAGTGACCCCCGGACAGCCAGCAATCAGCCCCAGCATTTT	CATSDPRTASNQPQHF
TRBV9	-	-	TRBJ2-5	TGTGCCAGCAGCGCGCTCCCTACCGACGGGGGTGGCGAGGAGACCCAGTACTTC	CASSALPTDGGGEETQYF
TRBV7-2	TRBD1	-	TRBJ2-5	TGTGCCAGCAGTAAGACAGGGGCCCAGGAGACCCAGTACTTC	CASSKTGAQETQYF
TRBV19	-	-	TRBJ2-1	TGTGCCAGTAGTACAAGGGACCGCAATGAGCAGTTCTTC	CASSTRDRNEQFF
TRBV10-3	-	-	TRBJ2-7	TGTGCCATCAGTTCGGACGGCCCCTACGAGCAGTACTTC	CAISSDGPYEQYF
TRBV20-1	-	-	TRBJ2-5	TGCAGTGCTAGTTATAGCGGAGACCAAGAGACCCAGTACTTC	CSASYSGDQETQYF
TRBV7-9	-	-	TRBJ1-6	TGTGCCAGCAGTCCCGGACGAGTTGATGGAAAGTCACCCCTCCACTTT	CASSPGRVDGKSPLHF
TRBV13	-	-	TRBJ1-6	TGTGCCAGCCAAGACGGAGAAAATTCACCCCTCCACTTT	CASQDGENSPLHF
TRBV7-9	-	-	TRBJ1-1	TGTGCCAGCAGCTTTTTTCGCCGGGGGACTGAAGCTTTCTTT	CASSFFRRGTEAFF
TRBV2	TRBD1	-	TRBJ2-2	TGTGCCAGCTTACCCGACAGGGCCGGGGAGCTGTTTTTT	CASLPDRAGELFF
TRBV5-1	-	many	TRBJ2-3	TGCGCCAGCAGCTTGGAGGGAAATACGCAGTATTTT	CASSLEGNTQYF
TRBV2	-	-	TRBJ2-7	TGTGCCAGCAGTGGACTGGAGCAGTACTTC	CASSGLEQYF
TRBV7-9	TRBD1	-	TRBJ1-5	TGTGCCAGCAGCTTAGGGACAGGGGTCTTGCAGCCCCAGCATTTT	CASSLGTGVLQPQHF
TRBV5-1	-	many	TRBJ2-7	TGCGCCAGCAGCCCACAGGGTAACGACTACGAGCAGTACTTC	CASSPQGNDYEQYF
TRBV9	-	-	TRBJ1-2	TGTGCCAGCAGCGTAGCACAGGGCCCCACACCATATGGCTACACCTTC	CASSVAQGPTPYGYTF
TRBV5-1	TRBD1	-	TRBJ2-7	TGCGCCAGTAGGCTACAGGGGGATTCCTACGAGCAGTACTTC	CASRLQGDSYEQYF
TRBV12-3/TRBV12-4	TRBD1	-	TRBJ2-5	TGTGCCAGCAGTTTAGCAGGCAGGGGGTACGGGACCCAGTACTTC	CASSLAGRGYGTQYF
TRBV15	-	-	TRBJ1-1	TGTGCCACCAGCAACCCGAGAGGGGGCACTGAAGCTTTCTTT	CATSNPRGGTEAFF
TRBV15	-	-	TRBJ2-5	TGTGCCACCAGCAGAGACCGTGGCTATGGTGAGACCCAGTACTTC	CATSRDRGYGETQYF
TRBV9	-	-	TRBJ2-1	TGTGCCAGCAGCGTGGCGACCTACAATGAGCAGTTCTTC	CASSVATYNEQFF
TRBV20-1	-	-	TRBJ2-7	TGCAGTGCCAGCAGATTCGGGAGTTTCTACGAGCAGTACTTC	CSASRFGSFYEQYF
TRBV2	TRBD1	many	TRBJ1-6	TGTGCCAGGGGCAAAGGGACAGGGAATAATTCACCCCTCCACTTT	CARGKGTGNNSPLHF
TRBV7-2	-	-	TRBJ2-3	TGTGCCAGCAGCTTAGTTGAGGGCCGACCAGATACGCAGTATTTT	CASSLVEGRPDTQYF
TRBV6-5	TRBD1	many	TRBJ2-5	TGTGCCAGCAGTGCCGGGACAGGGCTTGGTCGGGAGACCCAGTACTTC	CASSAGTGLGRETQYF
TRBV6-5	-	many	TRBJ1-2	TGTGCCGTGACACAGGGCAAGGATTCGGGCTACACCTTC	CAVTQGKDSGYTF
TRBV10-3	-	-	TRBJ1-2	TGTGCCAGCACCAGAACCCGGGACACCTATGGCTACACCTTC	CASTRTRDTYGYTF
TRBV7-9	-	many	TRBJ1-4	TGTGCCAGCAGCTTTGGCGTCCCGGGGAGGACTAATGAAAAACTGTTTTTT	CASSFGVPGRTNEKLFF
TRBV7-8	-	-	TRBJ1-5	TGTGCCAGCAGCTTATCGAGCAATCGTCAGCCCCAGCATTTT	CASSLSSNRQPQHF
TRBV19	-	few	TRBJ1-3	TGTGCCAGTAGTACTCTCGGGCGTGGAAACACCATATATTTT	CASSTLGRGNTIYF
TRBV5-1	TRBD1	many	TRBJ1-6	TGCGCCAGCAGCTTGGAGACAGGGGTGGGGGAATCACCCCTCCACTTT	CASSLETGVGESPLHF
TRBV24-1	-	-	TRBJ2-1	TGTGCCACCAGTGATTTAAAGGACAATGAGCAGTTCTTC	CATSDLKDNEQFF
TRBV7-2	-	-	TRBJ2-1	TGTGCCAGCAGCTTTTCTGGGACGAGCTCCTACAATGAGCAGTTCTTC	CASSFSGTSSYNEQFF
TRBV12-3/TRBV12-4	TRBD2	-	TRBJ2-7	TGTGCCAGCAGACTAGCGGGGAAAAGCTCCTACGAGCAGTACTTC	CASRLAGKSSYEQYF